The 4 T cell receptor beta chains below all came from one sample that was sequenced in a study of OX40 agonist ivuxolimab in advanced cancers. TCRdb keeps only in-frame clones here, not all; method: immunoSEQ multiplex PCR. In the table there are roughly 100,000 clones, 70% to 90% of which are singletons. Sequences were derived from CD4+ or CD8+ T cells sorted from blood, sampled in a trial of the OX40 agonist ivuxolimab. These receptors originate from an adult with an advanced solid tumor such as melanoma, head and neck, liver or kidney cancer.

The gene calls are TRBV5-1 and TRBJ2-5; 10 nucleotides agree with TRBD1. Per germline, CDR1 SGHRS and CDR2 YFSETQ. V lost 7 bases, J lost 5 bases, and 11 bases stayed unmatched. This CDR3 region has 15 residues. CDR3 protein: CASWLGTGAMETQYF. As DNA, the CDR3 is TGCGCCAGCTGGCTCGGGACAGGGGCTATGGAGACCCAGTACTTC. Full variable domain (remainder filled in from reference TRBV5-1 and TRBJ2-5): KAGVTQTPRYLIKTRGQQVTLSCSPISGHRSVSWYQQTPGQGLQFLFEYFSETQRNKGNFPGRFSGRQFSNSRSEMNVSTLELGDSALYLCASWLGTGAMETQYFGPGTRLLVL.

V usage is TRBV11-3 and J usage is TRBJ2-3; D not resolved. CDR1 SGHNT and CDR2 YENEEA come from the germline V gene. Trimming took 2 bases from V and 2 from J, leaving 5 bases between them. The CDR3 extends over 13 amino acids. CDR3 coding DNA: TGTGCCAGCAGCTTACAGGACACAGATACGCAGTATTTT. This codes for CASSLQDTDTQYF.

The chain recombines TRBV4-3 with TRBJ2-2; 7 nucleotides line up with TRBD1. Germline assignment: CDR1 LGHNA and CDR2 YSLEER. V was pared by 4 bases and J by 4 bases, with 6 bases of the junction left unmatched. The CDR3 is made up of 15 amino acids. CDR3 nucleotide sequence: TGCGCCAGCAGCCCACAGGGGCTGGCCACCGGGGAGCTGTTTTTT. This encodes CASSPQGLATGELFF.

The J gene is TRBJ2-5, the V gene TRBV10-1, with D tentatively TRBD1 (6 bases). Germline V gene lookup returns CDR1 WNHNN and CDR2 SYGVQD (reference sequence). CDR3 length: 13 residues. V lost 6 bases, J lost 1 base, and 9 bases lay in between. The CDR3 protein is CASSRQAQETQYF. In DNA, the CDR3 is TGCGCCAGCAGCCGACAGGCCCAAGAGACCCAGTACTTC.